The T cell receptor beta chain described here comes from a study of cytomegalovirus exposure and HLA in healthy donors. V lost 4 bases and J lost 2; bases outside the gene matches: 7. The CDR3 runs to 15 residues. Germline assignment: CDR1 MNHEY and CDR2 SMNVEV (reference sequence). Vbeta (60) and Jbeta (13) primers were used in the PCR. The table came from immunoSEQ multiplex PCR; TCRdb's copy has only in-frame clones and leaves some out. The sample comprises more than 150,000 clones, around 77% of which are singletons, and 1% rests with the top ten. For this clone: What it binds is not known.

Study results and limitations: Most TCR sequences proved rare, with some public TCRs found in many donors. Upon later analysis, TCR association rates were observed to vary by HLA locus, being highest for DRB1 and lowest for HLA-C.

Sequenced sample: PBMCs. The V gene is TRBV27, the J gene TRBJ2-7; 8 nucleotides align to TRBD2. The clonotype was recovered from a woman aged 50 to 60 in good health and CMV-seropositive. Here the CDR3 DNA reads TGTGCCAGCAGTTCCCCGGCGGGAGGCGCCTACGAGCAGTACTTC. Translating it yields CASSSPAGGAYEQYF.